These 5 T cell receptor beta chains originate from one sample sequenced in a study of blood T cell repertoires in COVID-19. Clones were sequenced by immunoSEQ multiplex PCR, and TCRdb holds only the in-frame ones, with some missing. Of roughly 130,000 clones detected, 70% to 85% appear once; the ten largest clones hold about 17%. Sequencing input: peripheral blood. These receptor sequences come from a woman in her fifties or sixties with acute or convalescent COVID-19.

The rearrangement joins TRBV19 to TRBJ2-1, with D perhaps matching TRBD1 (5 bases). The V and J ends lost 7 bases and 4 bases respectively, with 14 bases between them. This CDR3 spans 14 amino acids. The germline CDR1 and CDR2 sequences are LNHDA and SQIVND (reference sequence). The CDR3 loop reads CASNLDRAYNEQFF. The CDR3, as DNA: TGTGCCAGTAACCTCGACAGAGCTTACAATGAGCAGTTCTTC.

The table lists this clone with many counts. The V call is TRBV7-6, the J call TRBJ2-2, with 10 bases identical to TRBD1. J gave up 4 bases and V 1 base, and 0 bases lay outside the gene matches. Per the germline V gene, CDR1 is SGHVS and CDR2 is FNYEAQ. This CDR3 has 15 amino acids. This CDR3 reads CASSLGQGATGELFF. In DNA form, the CDR3 reads TGTGCCAGCAGCTTAGGACAGGGGGCCACCGGGGAGCTGTTTTTT.

The sample holds a few counts of this clone. This chain's CDR3 is CSVVAPGMNTEAFF. In DNA form, the CDR3 reads TGCAGCGTTGTGGCTCCAGGGATGAACACTGAAGCTTTCTTT. The chain has TRBV29-1 and TRBJ1-1, with a tentative D call TRBD1 (5 bases). Germline CDR1 reads SQVTM; CDR2 reads ANQGSEA. Trimming stripped 4 bases from V and 0 bases from J, with 12 bases between. This CDR3 has 14 amino acids.

The rearrangement uses TRBV5-4 and TRBJ1-1; 8 bases align to TRBD1. Looked up from germline, CDR1 is SGHNT and CDR2 is YYREEE (reference sequence). The CDR3 sequence is 14 residues long. Losses at the gene ends were 0 bases for V and 4 bases for J; bases not matched to a gene: 2. DNA of the CDR3: TGTGCCAGCAGCTTGGTTACAGGGGGCACTGAAGCTTTCTTT. It translates to CASSLVTGGTEAFF.

This clone was seen repeatedly, ten times or more. Additional DNA sequences in this sample encode the identical CDR3. The V and J genes are TRBV29-1 and TRBJ1-1, with D possibly being TRBD1 (6 bases). V dropped 1 base and J dropped 4 bases, with 10 bases sitting between them. Germline V gives CDR1 SQVTM, CDR2 ANQGSEA. CDR3 size: 13 residues. This chain's CDR3 is CSVEGQGSTEAFF. For the CDR3, the DNA is TGCAGCGTTGAAGGGCAGGGGAGCACTGAAGCTTTCTTT.